The rows below give T cell receptor beta chains drawn from one sample of a study of beta chain features in type 1 diabetes. Assay used: immunoSEQ multiplex PCR; TCRdb lists only in-frame clones, some missing. Of 350,000 to 450,000 clones in the sample, approximately 15% were seen once. The sample comprised naive CD4+ T cells from blood. The receptor source for this set is a man aged 25-45 years in good health. The CDR3 runs from the conserved cysteine through the conserved F or W. Fields, in order: CDR3 protein, clone size, V gene, CDR3 length, J gene. Clone size appears in some rows only: once, few, many, or a class for an expanded clone.

CDR3: CASSSDPGFEQYF
size: NA
V: TRBV5-4
length: 13
J: TRBJ2-7

CDR3: CASSSGQPVAMGYTF
size: NA
V: TRBV7-2
length: 15
J: TRBJ1-2

CDR3: CSVEGVYGGHTEAFF
size: NA
V: TRBV29-1
length: 15
J: TRBJ1-1

CDR3: CASSQVGQGADEQYF
size: few
V: TRBV4-3
length: 15
J: TRBJ2-7

CDR3: CASSRQTPANTGELFF
size: few
V: TRBV4-3
length: 16
J: TRBJ2-2

CDR3: CASSLVGSRELFF
size: NA
V: TRBV5-1
length: 13
J: TRBJ2-2

CDR3: CASSPRLASGEQFF
size: few
V: TRBV5-4
length: 14
J: TRBJ2-1

CDR3: CASSLGTGSGVRETQYF
size: few
V: TRBV5-4
length: 17
J: TRBJ2-5

CDR3: CSANSLGNTEAFF
size: NA
V: TRBV29-1
length: 13
J: TRBJ1-1

CDR3: CASASAARRYNEQFF
size: few
V: TRBV7-2
length: 15
J: TRBJ2-1

CDR3: CASSLGLAGINIQYF
size: NA
V: TRBV11-2
length: 15
J: TRBJ2-4

CDR3: CAISKGARDTDTQYF
size: NA
V: TRBV10-3
length: 15
J: TRBJ2-3

CDR3: CASRGSLTDTQYF
size: few
V: TRBV5-4
length: 13
J: TRBJ2-3

CDR3: CASSQSGWEGGGANVLTF
size: few
V: TRBV23-1
length: 18
J: TRBJ2-6

CDR3: CASSSSPGADQPQHF
size: few
V: TRBV5-6
length: 15
J: TRBJ1-5

CDR3: CASTRGGVYEQYF
size: few
V: TRBV7-9
length: 13
J: TRBJ2-7

CDR3: CASSLPLGRLDNEQFF
size: few
V: TRBV5-4
length: 16
J: TRBJ2-1

CDR3: CASSRGLYNEQFF
size: few
V: TRBV6-5
length: 13
J: TRBJ2-1

CDR3: CASSPKRGYNEQFF
size: few
V: TRBV7-9
length: 14
J: TRBJ2-1

CDR3: CASSQVGQGKYEQYF
size: NA
V: TRBV4-1
length: 15
J: TRBJ2-7

CDR3: CASSISRQGYEQYF
size: few
V: TRBV19
length: 14
J: TRBJ2-7

CDR3: CASSVQNNEQFF
size: few
V: TRBV6-1
length: 12
J: TRBJ2-1

CDR3: CASSSEGASGNTQYF
size: NA
V: TRBV2
length: 15
J: TRBJ2-3

CDR3: CASSPVRVGTDTQYF
size: few
V: TRBV7-2
length: 15
J: TRBJ2-3

CDR3: CAISDRGYEQFF
size: NA
V: TRBV10-3
length: 12
J: TRBJ2-1

CDR3: CAWRGVNTEAFF
size: few
V: TRBV30
length: 12
J: TRBJ1-1

CDR3: CAISGDRGWDQPQHF
size: few
V: TRBV10-3
length: 15
J: TRBJ1-5

CDR3: CASSLVGSEQFF
size: NA
V: TRBV7-2
length: 12
J: TRBJ2-1

CDR3: CAISDPQETQYF
size: NA
V: TRBV10-3
length: 12
J: TRBJ2-5

CDR3: CASGLGLDEQYF
size: few
V: TRBV12-5
length: 12
J: TRBJ2-7

CDR3: CASRGIGELFF
size: NA
V: TRBV2
length: 11
J: TRBJ2-2

CDR3: CASSPAGTSGETQYF
size: few
V: TRBV27
length: 15
J: TRBJ2-5

CDR3: CASRPGTSRTDTQYF
size: NA
V: TRBV6-1
length: 15
J: TRBJ2-3

CDR3: CAWSAARELFF
size: NA
V: TRBV30
length: 11
J: TRBJ2-2

CDR3: CAWSTNRGVGTGHYGYTF
size: few
V: TRBV30
length: 18
J: TRBJ1-2

CDR3: CASSVAGGRGTDTQYF
size: NA
V: TRBV9
length: 16
J: TRBJ2-3

CDR3: CSVDRQGGYTF
size: few
V: TRBV29-1
length: 11
J: TRBJ1-2

CDR3: CAWSPTGPGELFF
size: NA
V: TRBV30
length: 13
J: TRBJ2-2

CDR3: CAWSMLAGNYGYTF
size: few
V: TRBV30
length: 14
J: TRBJ1-2

CDR3: CASSQRKAYF
size: few
V: TRBV6-6
length: 10
J: TRBJ2-4

CDR3: CASSPTIIGESDTQYF
size: NA
V: TRBV7-6
length: 16
J: TRBJ2-3

CDR3: CASSSGTEYEQYF
size: NA
V: TRBV6-5
length: 13
J: TRBJ2-7

CDR3: CASSQDGYRGYTF
size: few
V: TRBV4-1
length: 13
J: TRBJ1-2

CDR3: CASTRLAAFTDTQYF
size: few
V: TRBV7-9
length: 15
J: TRBJ2-3

CDR3: CSVGTVNYGYTF
size: NA
V: TRBV29-1
length: 12
J: TRBJ1-2

CDR3: CASTSGESYNEQFF
size: NA
V: TRBV2
length: 14
J: TRBJ2-1

CDR3: CASSRGAPRFTDTQYF
size: few
V: TRBV11-1
length: 16
J: TRBJ2-3

CDR3: CASSPQGTYNEQFF
size: few
V: TRBV5-4
length: 14
J: TRBJ2-1

CDR3: CASSPGTGETQYF
size: few
V: TRBV4-1
length: 13
J: TRBJ2-5

CDR3: CASSVSGRAKYNEQFF
size: NA
V: TRBV9
length: 16
J: TRBJ2-1

CDR3: CASSSRWTEKETQYF
size: few
V: TRBV27
length: 15
J: TRBJ2-5

CDR3: CASSLPIGMNTEAFF
size: NA
V: TRBV5-4
length: 15
J: TRBJ1-1

CDR3: CASRQKSDTEAFF
size: few
V: TRBV6-1
length: 13
J: TRBJ1-1

CDR3: CSVEYSYEQYF
size: NA
V: TRBV29-1
length: 11
J: TRBJ2-7

CDR3: CASSFASGAFF
size: NA
V: TRBV7-9
length: 11
J: TRBJ1-1